Given below is one T cell receptor (beta chain) in context. The antigen is unknown. This sample was taken from a study of T cell responses to AZD1222 COVID-19 vaccine. Whole-study findings and limits: Reports indicate that nearly half of spike-specific TCRs are directed at unmutated variant regions. Just a handful of people given AZD1222 tested seropositive at baseline.

Clones were read by immunoSEQ multiplex PCR, and TCRdb kept only the in-frame ones, dropping some. The sample holds 90,000 or so clones, about 90% seen once. Sequencing used peripheral blood, obtained on day 0 of AZD1222 vaccination. The clonotype originates from an adult in good health.

CDR3 loop: CASSPGDQPQHF. For the CDR3, the DNA is TGTGCCAGCAGCCCTGGCGATCAGCCCCAGCATTTT. The chain joins TRBV7-9 to TRBJ1-5; D unclear. The CDR3 covers 12 residues. Germline values: CDR1 SEHNR, CDR2 FQNEAQ (reference sequence). V dropped 5 bases and J dropped 5 bases, with 7 bases sitting between them.